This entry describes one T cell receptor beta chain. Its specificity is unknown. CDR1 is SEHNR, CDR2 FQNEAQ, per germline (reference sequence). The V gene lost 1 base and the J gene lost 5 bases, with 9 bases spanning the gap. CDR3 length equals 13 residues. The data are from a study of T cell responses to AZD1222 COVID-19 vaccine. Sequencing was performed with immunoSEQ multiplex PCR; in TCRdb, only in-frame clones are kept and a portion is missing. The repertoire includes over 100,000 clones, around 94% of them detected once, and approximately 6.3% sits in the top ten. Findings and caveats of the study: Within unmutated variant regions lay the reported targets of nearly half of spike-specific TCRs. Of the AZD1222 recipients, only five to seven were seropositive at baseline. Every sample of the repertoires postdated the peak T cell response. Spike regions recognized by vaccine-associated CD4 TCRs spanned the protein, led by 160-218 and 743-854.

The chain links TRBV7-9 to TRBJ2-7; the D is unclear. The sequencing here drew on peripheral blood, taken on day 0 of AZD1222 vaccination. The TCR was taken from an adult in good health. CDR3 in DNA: TGTGCCAGCAGCTTAGTAGTAGGCGACGAGCAGTACTTC. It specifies CASSLVVGDEQYF.